The 20 T cell receptor beta chains given below trace back to one sample, sequenced in a study of blood T cell repertoires in COVID-19. Produced via immunoSEQ multiplex PCR; TCRdb's table is partial and in-frame only. The data hold about 240,000 clones, with approximately 85% observed a single time. Sample: peripheral blood. The receptors originated from a woman aged 60 to 75 with active or convalescent COVID-19.

This clone occurred once. The V call is TRBV6-2 or TRBV6-3, the J call TRBJ1-5; 12 bases align to TRBD1. Germline trimming cut 6 bases from V and 7 bases from J; bases unmatched to any gene: 4. In germline, CDR1 is MNHEY, CDR2 SVGEGT. This CDR3 region has 14 residues. The CDR3 DNA is TGTGCCAGCAGCGGGACAGGGGGCGGCCAGCCCCAGCATTTT. It encodes CASSGTGGGQPQHF.

For the CDR3, the DNA is TGTGCCAGCAGGGGGCCGTTTGCAACTAATGAAAAACTGTTTTTT. It is translated as CASRGPFATNEKLFF. This sequence joins TRBV2 and TRBJ1-4, with D perhaps TRBD1 (5 bases). Germline values: CDR1 SNHLY, CDR2 FYNNEI. The V and J ends lost 6 bases and 0 bases respectively, with 11 bases between them. This CDR3 is built from 15 residues. Looking up the rest from reference TRBV2 and TRBJ1-4 gives the full variable domain: EPEVTQTPSHQVTQMGQEVILRCVPISNHLYFYWYRQILGQKVEFLVSFYNNEISEKSEIFDDQFSVERPDGSNFTLKIRSTKLEDSAMYFCASRGPFATNEKLFFGSGTQLSVL.

This clone was detected a few times. The rearrangement links TRBV19 to TRBJ2-1; D remains unclear. V lost 3 bases and J lost 0, with 12 bases in between. The germline gives CDR1 LNHDA, CDR2 SQIVND (reference sequence). The CDR3 spans 16 residues. CDR3 DNA: TGTGCCAGTAGTATTGATCCAGGCCTCTCCTACAATGAGCAGTTCTTC. Translating gives CASSIDPGLSYNEQFF.

V and J are TRBV7-9 and TRBJ1-4; 8 nucleotides match TRBD1. CDR1 SEHNR and CDR2 FQNEAQ come from the germline V gene (reference sequence). The CDR3 sequence is 17 residues long. The V gene end was trimmed by 1 base and the J gene end by 3 bases; junction bases not matched to a gene: 7. CDR3 nucleotides: TGTGCCAGCAGCTTAGGGGCCAGGGGGCAAGCTAATGAAAAACTGTTTTTT. It translates to CASSLGARGQANEKLFF.

This chain uses TRBV15 with TRBJ2-5; D may be TRBD2 (5 bases). The ends were cut back, 1 base at V and 2 bases at J, with 14 bases in the middle. The CDR3 length is 16 residues. Germline CDR1 reads LNHNV; CDR2 reads YYDKDF (reference sequence). CDR3 region: CATSRGEGWGQETQYF. In DNA, the CDR3 is TGTGCCACCAGCAGAGGCGAGGGTTGGGGTCAAGAGACCCAGTACTTC.

This clone appeared many times. The sample holds other DNA sequences that translate to the same CDR3. This rearrangement joins TRBV5-1 to TRBJ1-2, with TRBD1 identical over 9 bases. Trimming took 0 bases from V and 6 from J; bases not matched to a gene: 0. The CDR3 covers 13 residues. The germline CDR1 and CDR2 sequences are SGHRS and YFSETQ. CDR3 coding DNA: TGCGCCAGCAGCTTGGGACAGGGGGATGGCTACACCTTC. It is translated as CASSLGQGDGYTF.

The chain combines TRBV5-1 with TRBJ2-1; TRBD1 might be the D (5 bases). V dropped 0 bases and J dropped 10 bases, with 17 bases sitting between them. Germline CDR1 is SGHRS and CDR2 is YFSETQ. The CDR3 covers 15 residues. The CDR3 region has the DNA TGCGCCAGCAGCTTGGCCGTTTCTGGGGCTCGCGAGCAGTTCTTC. Its protein product is CASSLAVSGAREQFF.

CDR3 sequence (DNA): TGTGCCAGCAGCATTGACAGAACAAATGAAAAACTGTTTTTT. Translated, it gives CASSIDRTNEKLFF. The chain recombines TRBV5-4 with TRBJ1-4; tentative D call: TRBD1 (5 bases). The CDR3 spans 14 residues. Germline V CDR1 and CDR2: SGHNT, YYREEE (reference sequence). V lost 4 bases and J 5 bases, leaving 12 bases between the germline ends.

The chain recombines TRBV5-4 with TRBJ1-2, with a tentative D call TRBD1 (6 bases). Germline CDR1 is SGHNT and CDR2 is YYREEE (reference sequence). The CDR3 has 15 amino acids. V was trimmed by 4 bases and J by 6 bases, leaving 19 bases between them. Written as DNA, the CDR3 is TGTGCCAGCAGCACCGGGAATGGGGGGGCGAATGGCTACACCTTC. Translation gives CASSTGNGGANGYTF.

DNA of the CDR3: TGTGCCAGCAGCCACAACAGGAACTATGGCTACACCTTC. Protein: CASSHNRNYGYTF. This sequence joins TRBV7-2 and TRBJ1-2, with D perhaps matching TRBD1 (5 bases). The germline CDR1 and CDR2 sequences are SGHTA and FQGNSA. The CDR3 totals 13 residues. V lost 5 bases and J 2 bases, leaving 9 bases between the germline ends.

V usage is TRBV7-9 and J usage is TRBJ1-1, with D uncertain. The V gene lost 5 bases and the J gene lost 1 base, with 11 bases spanning the gap. CDR1 and CDR2 (germline): SEHNR, FQNEAQ (reference sequence). The CDR3 spans 14 residues. The DNA of the CDR3 is TGTGCCAGCAGCACCCCCGAGCCGAACACTGAAGCTTTCTTT. Amino acid sequence: CASSTPEPNTEAFF.

The chain links TRBV27 to TRBJ2-7, with D uncertain. Germline lookup yields CDR1 MNHEY and CDR2 SMNVEV (reference sequence). The V end lost 2 bases, the J end lost 0 bases, and 11 bases lay between the germline ends. The CDR3 is 15 residues long. In DNA form, the CDR3 reads TGTGCCAGCAGTTTACGTCCCGGGTTCTCCTACGAGCAGTACTTC. As protein: CASSLRPGFSYEQYF.

This chain uses TRBV6-2 or TRBV6-3 with TRBJ1-1; D is unclear. The V end was cut by 6 bases, the J end by 7 bases, with 18 bases between. Germline V gene lookup returns CDR1 MNHEY and CDR2 SVGEGT. The CDR3 length is 14 residues. CDR3 sequence: CASSSLGRRSEAFF. The DNA of the CDR3 is TGTGCCAGCAGCTCATTGGGGAGGCGGAGTGAAGCTTTCTTT.

The V call is TRBV4-3, the J call TRBJ2-5, with 8 bases aligning to TRBD1. With V trimmed by 0 bases and J by 6 bases, 6 bases remained unmatched. The CDR3 runs to 15 residues. The V gene's germline CDR1 is LGHNA and CDR2 YSLEER. The DNA of the CDR3 is TGCGCCAGCAGCCAAGATAGGACAGGGTTGAAGACCCAGTACTTC. Amino acid sequence: CASSQDRTGLKTQYF.

The rearrangement uses TRBV27 and TRBJ1-2, with D possibly TRBD1 on 6 matching bases. The V and J ends lost 2 bases and 3 bases respectively, with 13 bases between them. The CDR3 extends over 15 amino acids. Germline CDR1 is MNHEY and CDR2 is SMNVEV (reference sequence). DNA of the CDR3: TGTGCCAGCAGTTTAGGGTCAGGGGTCGACTATGGCTACACCTTC. As protein: CASSLGSGVDYGYTF.

This chain joins TRBV18 and TRBJ1-6; TRBD1 agrees at 7 bases. The CDR3 consists of 18 residues. The germline CDR1 and CDR2 sequences are KGHSH and LQKENI. V was pared by 3 bases and J by 4 bases, with 12 bases of the junction left unmatched. The CDR3 loop is CASSPTGAQYTYNSPLHF. CDR3 DNA sequence: TGTGCCAGCTCACCCACAGGGGCTCAATATACTTATAATTCACCCCTCCACTTT.

This chain joins TRBV7-9 and TRBJ2-5; TRBD2 is a possible D gene (5 bases). Per germline, CDR1 SEHNR and CDR2 FQNEAQ (reference sequence). The CDR3 covers 13 residues. Trimming removed 3 bases from V and 0 bases from J, with 5 bases in between. The CDR3 DNA reads as TGTGCCAGCAGCTTGACTAACCAAGAGACCCAGTACTTC. The encoded protein is CASSLTNQETQYF.

This chain connects TRBV7-2 to TRBJ2-3, with a tentative D call TRBD2 (5 bases). The CDR3 runs 17 residues. Germline V gene lookup returns CDR1 SGHTA and CDR2 FQGNSA. The V end was cut by 0 bases, the J end by 0 bases, with 13 bases between. CDR3 sequence: CASSLAMVRGSTDTQYF. CDR3 sequence (DNA): TGTGCCAGCAGCTTAGCGATGGTCCGGGGAAGCACAGATACGCAGTATTTT.

V and J are TRBV14 and TRBJ1-1; weak D call: TRBD1 (5 bases). V lost 3 bases, J lost 5 bases, and 19 bases lay in between. The CDR3 is 16 amino acids. Germline V lookup: CDR1 SGHDN, CDR2 FVKESK. The CDR3 reads CASSHLRRASETEAFF. The CDR3 DNA is TGTGCCAGCAGCCACCTGCGCAGGGCGTCGGAGACTGAAGCTTTCTTT. Full variable domain (rest looked up from reference TRBV14 and TRBJ1-1): EAGVTQFPSHSVIEKGQTVTLRCDPISGHDNLYWYRRVMGKEIKFLLHFVKESKQDESGMPNNRFLAERTGGTYSTLKVQPAELEDSGVYFCASSHLRRASETEAFFGQGTRLTVV.

J is TRBJ2-3 and V is TRBV4-1, with D possibly TRBD1 on 6 matching bases. The CDR3 runs to 17 residues. CDR1 and CDR2 (germline): MGHRA, YSYEKL. V was cut by 3 bases and J by 4 bases, with 20 bases left in between. CDR3 nucleotide sequence: TGCGCCAGCAGCCACTCGGAACGGGGACAAGCGCCAGATACGCAGTATTTT. It yields the protein CASSHSERGQAPDTQYF.